Reported below is one T cell receptor (beta chain). Its matching antigen is unknown. The V gene's germline CDR1 is SGHNT and CDR2 YYREEE (reference sequence). Trimming stripped 2 bases from V and 6 bases from J, with 15 bases between. This CDR3 is 15 amino acids long. In total, each donor contributed a single heparinised blood draw that averaged approximately 120 mL. Naive, central memory, regulatory and stem cell-like memory cells within the CD4+ compartment were sorted using CD45RO/CCR7/CD25/CD127/CD95/CD27. This entry comes from a study of beta chain features in type 1 diabetes. Whole-study context: Patients shared similar age, gender and cell yields with healthy donors. Points from the study as a whole: Moderate but significant shortening of TCRB CDR3s was recorded in all four CD4+ subsets from Type 1 diabetes patients. Cells expressing TCR highly could be over-represented by cDNA sequencing.

Expressed TCRB transcripts were sequenced after all isolated RNA was converted to cDNA. Assay used: immunoSEQ multiplex PCR; TCRdb lists only in-frame clones, some missing. Of over 200,000 clones in the sample, around 9.9% are singletons; the top ten hold roughly 0.017%. The receptor was isolated from a man in his thirties or forties with type 1 diabetes. This sequence joins TRBV5-4 and TRBJ2-1, with D perhaps matching TRBD1 (6 bases). The sample taken for sequencing was naive CD4+ T cells from blood. As DNA, the CDR3 is TGTGCCAGCAGCTTCGGGACACCCGGGTCCAATGAGCAGTTCTTC. This codes for CASSFGTPGSNEQFF.